Following are 8 T cell receptor beta chains from one sample sequenced in a study of somatic mutations in cytotoxic T cells in rheumatoid arthritis. TCRdb's copy holds only in-frame clones and misses some; the assay was immunoSEQ multiplex PCR. The sample lists around 15,000 clones; 79% were seen once. Input material: CD8+ T cells sorted from blood. These receptors all stem from an adult with rheumatoid arthritis.

The chain combines TRBV14 with TRBJ2-7, with D unclear. This CDR3 comprises 12 residues. Germline CDR1 and CDR2: SGHDN and FVKESK. V was trimmed by 11 bases and J by 0 bases, leaving 11 bases between them. CDR3 sequence reads: CACGRSSYEQYF. The CDR3 region has the DNA TGTGCCTGCGGTAGAAGCTCCTACGAGCAGTACTTC. Combining the CDR3 with reference TRBV14 and TRBJ2-7 gives the whole variable domain EAGVTQFPSHSVIEKGQTVTLRCDPISGHDNLYWYRRVMGKEIKFLLHFVKESKQDESGMPNNRFLAERTGGTYSTLKVQPAELEDSGVYFCACGRSSYEQYFGPGTRLTVT.

The chain links TRBV10-3 to TRBJ2-5; 7 bases line up with TRBD1. Germline values: CDR1 ENHRY, CDR2 SYGVKD. This CDR3 contains 17 residues. V was clipped by 3 bases and J by 3 bases; unmatched bases: 13. Here the CDR3 reads CAISDPSQGQNKETQYF. CDR3 DNA sequence: TGTGCCATCAGTGACCCTTCTCAGGGACAGAACAAAGAGACCCAGTACTTC.

This clone came up once. This rearrangement joins TRBV29-1 to TRBJ2-7; D gene unclear. In germline, CDR1 is SQVTM, CDR2 ANQGSEA. With 1 base removed from V and 2 bases from J, the gap between germline ends came to 3 bases. CDR3 length: 11 residues. The CDR3 loop is CSVEGPYEQYF. The CDR3 DNA sequence: TGCAGCGTTGAAGGGCCCTACGAGCAGTACTTC.

In this sample, this clone turned up once. The chain couples TRBV5-4 to TRBJ2-7, with 8 bases matching TRBD2. Per the germline V gene, CDR1 is SGHNT and CDR2 is YYREEE (reference sequence). J gave up 3 bases and V 4 bases, and 3 bases lay outside the gene matches. CDR3 length: 13 amino acids. Here the CDR3 DNA reads TGTGCCAGCAGCCGAAGCGGGAGCTACGAGCAGTACTTC. It codes for CASSRSGSYEQYF.

This clone was picked up a small number of times. The genes are TRBV5-1 and TRBJ1-1; TRBD1 might be the D (5 bases). The CDR3 covers 13 residues. Germline V lookup: CDR1 SGHRS, CDR2 YFSETQ. The V and J ends lost 5 bases and 4 bases respectively, with 12 bases between them. The CDR3 DNA follows: TGCGCCAGCAGGTGGGGGGTAGGCACTGAAGCTTTCTTT. As protein: CASRWGVGTEAFF.

This clone occurred once. The J gene is TRBJ2-6, the V gene TRBV10-3; 9 nucleotides match TRBD1. The CDR3 runs to 18 residues. Trimming removed 2 bases from V and 0 bases from J; junction bases left unmatched: 5. Germline-derived CDR1 and CDR2 are ENHRY and SYGVKD. The DNA for the CDR3 is TGTGCCATCAGTGAGCCGGGACAGGGACCCTCTGGGGCCAACGTCCTGACTTTC. As protein: CAISEPGQGPSGANVLTF.

V and J are TRBV4-3 and TRBJ2-1, with 11 bases that match TRBD2. V lost 5 bases, J lost 3 bases, and 6 bases stayed unmatched. The CDR3 is made up of 16 amino acids. Germline V lookup: CDR1 LGHNA, CDR2 YSLEER. For the CDR3, the DNA is TGCGCCAGCAGCAAATCGACTAGCGGGAACTACAATGAGCAGTTCTTC. It is translated as CASSKSTSGNYNEQFF.

The J gene is TRBJ2-7, the V gene TRBV11-2, with no clear D. CDR1 and CDR2 from the germline V gene are SGHAT and FQNNGV. Trimming took 1 base from V and 3 from J, leaving 7 bases between them. The CDR3 covers 13 residues. The CDR3 is CASSLGASYEQYF. The CDR3, as DNA: TGTGCCAGCAGCTTAGGGGCCAGCTACGAGCAGTACTTC.